A single sample is the source of the 22 T cell receptor beta chains below, sequenced in a study of cytomegalovirus exposure and HLA in healthy donors. It was with 60 Vbeta and 13 Jbeta primers that the PCR ran. Only in-frame clones appear in the TCRdb table, and some are missing; sequencing was by immunoSEQ multiplex PCR. The sample holds under 150,000 clones; around 82% are singletons and the top ten take 1.5% to 2%. Sequencing used PBMCs. These receptors all come from a boy between 10 and 17 years old in good health and CMV-seronegative.

This chain joins TRBV7-3 and TRBJ2-3; 7 bases are shared with TRBD2. Unmatched junction bases numbered 6, after V lost 0 bases and J lost 9 bases. Germline V gives CDR1 SGHTA, CDR2 FQGTGA. The CDR3 is made up of 14 amino acids. CDR3 nucleotides: TGTGCCAGCAGCTTAACGCGGGACTACACCACGCAGTATTTT. Translation gives CASSLTRDYTTQYF. Combining the CDR3 with reference TRBV7-3 and TRBJ2-3 gives the whole variable domain GAGVSQTPSNKVTEKGKYVELRCDPISGHTALYWYRQSLGQGPEFLIYFQGTGAADDSGLPNDRFFAVRPEGSVSTLKIQRTERGDSAVYLCASSLTRDYTTQYFGPGTRLTVL.

The chain is built from TRBV2 and TRBJ2-7, with D possibly being TRBD1 (7 bases). CDR3 length: 12 residues. The V end lost 6 bases, the J end lost 11 bases, and 17 bases lay between the germline ends. Germline V gene lookup returns CDR1 SNHLY and CDR2 FYNNEI. CDR3 in amino acids: CASRGRQGGEYF. The CDR3 bases are TGTGCCAGCAGGGGTAGACAGGGCGGGGAGTACTTC.

The CDR3 bases are TGTGCCAGCAGTGAAGAAGTAGGGGGATTTTCTGAAGCTTTCTTT. Residues: CASSEEVGGFSEAFF. The chain carries TRBV6-1 and TRBJ1-1, with a weak D call TRBD1 (6 bases). This CDR3 has 15 amino acids. With 1 base removed from V and 6 bases from J, the gap between germline ends came to 15 bases. CDR1 and CDR2 (germline): MNHNS, SASEGT.

This clone was seen once. The genes are TRBV11-2 and TRBJ2-5, with unresolved D. The germline gives CDR1 SGHAT, CDR2 FQNNGV. V lost 6 bases and J lost 4, with 9 bases in between. This CDR3 comprises 12 residues. CDR3 sequence reads: CASSFAGETQYF. The CDR3 nucleotides read TGTGCCAGCAGTTTCGCAGGAGAGACCCAGTACTTC.

This rearrangement joins TRBV12-5 to TRBJ1-1; D gene unclear. CDR3 length equals 15 residues. Trimming removed 0 bases from V and 3 bases from J, with 11 bases in between. Germline loops: CDR1 LGHNT, CDR2 FRNRAP. The CDR3, as DNA: TGTGCTAGTGGTTTGGTAGGTGGAGCGGACACTGAAGCTTTCTTT. Its protein product is CASGLVGGADTEAFF.

The chain employs TRBV4-1 and TRBJ1-1, with 9 bases that match TRBD1. This CDR3 has 14 residues. Trimming removed 5 bases from V and 3 bases from J; junction bases left unmatched: 4. Per the germline V gene, CDR1 is MGHRA and CDR2 is YSYEKL. The CDR3 here is CASSLRTGDTEAFF. The CDR3, as DNA: TGCGCCAGCAGCTTACGGACAGGGGACACTGAAGCTTTCTTT.

V is TRBV7-9 and J is TRBJ1-1, with a possible D match to TRBD1 (6 bases). V dropped 8 bases and J dropped 0 bases, with 13 bases sitting between them. Germline CDR1 is SEHNR and CDR2 is FQNEAQ (reference sequence). The CDR3 runs 14 residues. In DNA form, the CDR3 reads TGTGCCAGCGCGAGGGACATAATGAACACTGAAGCTTTCTTT. Translating gives CASARDIMNTEAFF.

The rearrangement uses TRBV2 and TRBJ1-2, with 12 bases matching TRBD1. The CDR3 length is 16 residues. CDR1 SNHLY and CDR2 FYNNEI come from the germline V gene. V shed 3 bases and J 6 bases; nucleotides not matched to a gene: 8. In DNA form, the CDR3 reads TGTGCCAGCAGTGACCGGGACAGGGGGCGCGCGAATGGCTACACCTTC. It yields the protein CASSDRDRGRANGYTF.

The rearrangement joins TRBV4-1 to TRBJ2-6; D might be TRBD2 (5 bases). CDR3 length equals 16 residues. Germline V gene data show CDR1 as MGHRA and CDR2 as YSYEKL. V was clipped by 0 bases and J by 4 bases, with 10 bases between them. In DNA, the CDR3 is TGCGCCAGCAGCCAAGAAAGGAGGAGCGGGGCCAACGTCCTGACTTTC. Translated: CASSQERRSGANVLTF.

V is TRBV6-5 and J is TRBJ2-5, with D possibly being TRBD2 (5 bases). The CDR3 totals 13 residues. CDR1 is MNHEY and CDR2 is SVGAGI in the germline V gene. Trimming shortened V by 2 bases and J by 11 bases, and 15 bases separated the two germline ends. CDR3 region: CASSYNGVGEQYF. The CDR3 DNA reads as TGTGCCAGCAGTTACAACGGGGTAGGAGAGCAGTACTTC.

The V and J genes are TRBV5-4 and TRBJ1-1, with 9 bases that match TRBD1. V lost 3 bases and J lost 0; bases outside the gene matches: 6. There are 16 residues in the CDR3. CDR1 and CDR2 from the germline V gene are SGHNT and YYREEE (reference sequence). The CDR3 nucleotides are TGTGCCAGCAGCTCCCCGGACAGGGGATTGAACACTGAAGCTTTCTTT. Translation gives CASSSPDRGLNTEAFF. Full variable domain (outside the CDR3, taken from reference TRBV5-4 and TRBJ1-1): ETGVTQSPTHLIKTRGQQVTLRCSSQSGHNTVSWYQQALGQGPQFIFQYYREEENGRGNFPPRFSGLQFPNYSSELNVNALELDDSALYLCASSSPDRGLNTEAFFGQGTRLTVV.

This sequence joins TRBV7-2 and TRBJ1-1; D is perhaps TRBD1 (5 bases). V lost 5 bases and J 7 bases, leaving 20 bases between the germline ends. In germline, CDR1 is SGHTA, CDR2 FQGNSA. CDR3 length equals 15 residues. The DNA for the CDR3 is TGTGCCAGCAGCCCAGCGATCGGGGGAGGCAGTGAAGCTTTCTTT. As protein: CASSPAIGGGSEAFF.

This clone was seen only once. The chain employs TRBV11-2 and TRBJ2-3; 13 bases are shared with TRBD2. CDR1 is SGHAT and CDR2 is FQNNGV in the germline V gene. Losses at the gene ends were 2 bases for V and 5 bases for J; bases not matched to a gene: 4. There are 16 residues in the CDR3. The CDR3 region is CASSLRTSGRIDTQYF. The CDR3 region has the DNA TGTGCCAGCAGCTTAAGGACTAGCGGGAGAATAGATACGCAGTATTTT.

V is TRBV4-2 and J is TRBJ1-1; tentative D call: TRBD1 (6 bases). The CDR3 has 14 residues. Germline V gene lookup returns CDR1 LGHNA and CDR2 YNFKEQ. V was trimmed by 6 bases and J by 4 bases, leaving 15 bases between them. CDR3 sequence: CASSLYRETTEAFF. Written as DNA, the CDR3 is TGTGCCAGCAGTTTGTACAGGGAGACCACTGAAGCTTTCTTT.

The CDR3 DNA reads TGTGCCAGCAGCTTAGTAGGACAGGGGGTGATGAATGAAAAACTGTTTTTT. Translating gives CASSLVGQGVMNEKLFF. The rearrangement links TRBV13 to TRBJ1-4; 10 bases align to TRBD1. The germline CDR1 and CDR2 sequences are PRHDT and FYEKMQ (reference sequence). This CDR3 contains 17 residues. V lost 1 base, J lost 5 bases, and 7 bases stayed unmatched.

The V call is TRBV20-1, the J call TRBJ1-1; D ambiguous. The V end was cut by 5 bases, the J end by 0 bases, with 4 bases between. Per germline, CDR1 DFQATT and CDR2 SNEGSKA (reference sequence). CDR3 length: 11 residues. In DNA form, the CDR3 reads TGCAGTGCTCGTATGAACACTGAAGCTTTCTTT. Protein: CSARMNTEAFF.

The rearrangement joins TRBV19 to TRBJ2-5; 8 bases are a match to TRBD2. This CDR3 has 17 residues. The trim removed 10 bases at V and 0 bases at J, leaving 16 bases unmatched. The germline gives CDR1 LNHDA, CDR2 SQIVND (reference sequence). CDR3: CATPGGRPKPDQETQYF. CDR3 DNA sequence: TGTGCCACCCCGGGGGGGCGACCAAAACCTGACCAAGAGACCCAGTACTTC.

The gene calls are TRBV4-3 and TRBJ2-1, with 8 bases identical to TRBD2. Germline CDR1 is LGHNA and CDR2 is YSLEER. The CDR3 totals 16 residues. The V segment lost 0 bases and the J segment 8 bases; nucleotides outside the gene matches: 9. The CDR3 sequence is CASSQDLTGGMDEQFF. The CDR3 coding sequence is TGCGCCAGCAGCCAAGACTTGACGGGGGGGATGGATGAGCAGTTCTTC.

The table lists this clone with a few counts. This chain connects TRBV27 to TRBJ1-2; 8 positions match TRBD1. This CDR3 is built from 11 residues. Germline V gene sequence: CDR1 MNHEY, CDR2 SMNVEV (reference sequence). With V trimmed by 11 bases and J by 8 bases, 7 bases remained unmatched. CDR3 loop: CAVLDREGYTF. Written as DNA, the CDR3 is TGTGCCGTCTTGGACAGGGAAGGCTACACCTTC.

The J gene is TRBJ1-4, the V gene TRBV4-3; TRBD1 matches 10 bases. This CDR3 has 16 residues. V gave up 0 bases and J gave up 6 bases; unmatched junction bases: 4. The germline CDR1 and CDR2 sequences are LGHNA and YSLEER. The CDR3 DNA reads TGCGCCAGCAGCCAAGATCGCGGACAGGGGGATGAAAAACTGTTTTTT. Protein sequence: CASSQDRGQGDEKLFF.

The chain uses TRBV10-3 and TRBJ1-5, with D possibly TRBD1 on 5 matching bases. This CDR3 region has 12 residues. The V gene's germline CDR1 is ENHRY and CDR2 SYGVKD. The germline V and J ends were trimmed by 10 bases and 3 bases, with 10 bases remaining between them. CDR3 loop: CATTDSNQPQHF. For the CDR3, the DNA is TGTGCCACGACAGATTCCAATCAGCCCCAGCATTTT.

This sequence joins TRBV7-9 and TRBJ2-7; weak D call: TRBD2 (6 bases). Germline CDR1 SEHNR, CDR2 FQNEAQ (reference sequence). Trimming took off 4 bases at V and 1 base at J, with 17 bases between the two ends. The CDR3 extends over 16 amino acids. CDR3 loop: CASSSIGGSDSYEQYF. The CDR3 bases are TGTGCCAGCAGCTCTATAGGAGGGAGTGATTCCTACGAGCAGTACTTC. Variable domain in full (rest from reference TRBV7-9 and TRBJ2-7): DTGVSQNPRHKITKRGQNVTFRCDPISEHNRLYWYRQTLGQGPEFLTYFQNEAQLEKSRLLSDRFSAERPKGSFSTLEIQRTEQGDSAMYLCASSSIGGSDSYEQYFGPGTRLTVT.